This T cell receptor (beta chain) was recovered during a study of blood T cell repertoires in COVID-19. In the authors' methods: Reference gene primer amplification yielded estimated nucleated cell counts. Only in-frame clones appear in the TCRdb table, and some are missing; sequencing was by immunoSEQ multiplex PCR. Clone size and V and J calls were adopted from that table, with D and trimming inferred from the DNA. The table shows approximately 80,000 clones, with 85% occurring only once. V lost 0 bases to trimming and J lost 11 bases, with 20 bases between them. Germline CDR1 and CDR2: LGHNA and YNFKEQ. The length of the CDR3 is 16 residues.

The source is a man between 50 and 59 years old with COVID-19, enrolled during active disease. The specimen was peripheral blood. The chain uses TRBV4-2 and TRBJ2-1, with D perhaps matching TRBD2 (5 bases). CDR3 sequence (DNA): TGTGCCAGCAGCCAAGATGTCGGGAACGTGATAATGAAGCAGTTCTTC. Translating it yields CASSQDVGNVIMKQFF.